This is a list of T cell receptor beta chains from one sample in a study of cytomegalovirus exposure and HLA in healthy donors. Sequenced by immunoSEQ multiplex PCR; TCRdb stores in-frame clones only, minus some. The sample includes 85,000 or so clones. The sequenced material came from PBMCs. The receptors were gathered from a woman aged 30 to 39 in good health and CMV-seronegative. The CDR3 runs from the conserved cysteine through the conserved F or W. Fields, in order: V gene, D gene, J gene, CDR3 protein. The D gene is left open where the match is weak.

v_gene: TRBV30; d_gene: NA; j_gene: TRBJ1-2; CDR3aa: CAWSVAGGMHGYTF
v_gene: TRBV30; d_gene: NA; j_gene: TRBJ1-1; CDR3aa: CAWNPESVYTEAFF
v_gene: TRBV6-5; d_gene: NA; j_gene: TRBJ2-7; CDR3aa: CASSSSLAGSYEQYF
v_gene: TRBV6-1; d_gene: TRBD1; j_gene: TRBJ2-7; CDR3aa: CASSDTGTGLSYEQYF
v_gene: TRBV6-1; d_gene: NA; j_gene: TRBJ2-2; CDR3aa: CASSEASPGLNTGELFF
v_gene: TRBV10-1; d_gene: NA; j_gene: TRBJ1-1; CDR3aa: CASRDSLNTEAFF
v_gene: TRBV7-8; d_gene: TRBD1; j_gene: TRBJ1-1; CDR3aa: CASRPRQGQSTEAFF
v_gene: TRBV6-1; d_gene: TRBD2; j_gene: TRBJ2-7; CDR3aa: CASSEAWTSEQYF
v_gene: TRBV6-1; d_gene: TRBD1; j_gene: TRBJ1-2; CDR3aa: CASSRGQGYGYTF
v_gene: TRBV2; d_gene: TRBD1; j_gene: TRBJ1-1; CDR3aa: CASSAGGPTEAFF
v_gene: TRBV30; d_gene: NA; j_gene: TRBJ2-1; CDR3aa: CAWSVDGSREQFF
v_gene: TRBV5-1; d_gene: NA; j_gene: TRBJ2-7; CDR3aa: CASSLAGGLSYEQYF
v_gene: TRBV30; d_gene: TRBD1; j_gene: TRBJ1-2; CDR3aa: CAWSPGQGGNYGYTF
v_gene: TRBV19; d_gene: TRBD1; j_gene: TRBJ1-5; CDR3aa: CASRGQVGQPQHF
v_gene: TRBV7-2; d_gene: NA; j_gene: TRBJ1-2; CDR3aa: CASSLYGGEANYGYTF
v_gene: TRBV7-9; d_gene: NA; j_gene: TRBJ2-1; CDR3aa: CASSLWGGNEQFF
v_gene: TRBV28; d_gene: NA; j_gene: TRBJ1-2; CDR3aa: CATTGYYGYTF
v_gene: TRBV6-1; d_gene: NA; j_gene: TRBJ2-7; CDR3aa: CASTAQGSKTYEQYF
v_gene: TRBV29-1; d_gene: TRBD1; j_gene: TRBJ1-2; CDR3aa: CSVVPGQGNYGYTF
v_gene: TRBV30; d_gene: NA; j_gene: TRBJ1-1; CDR3aa: CAWSLPGIRNTEAFF
v_gene: TRBV5-1; d_gene: TRBD1; j_gene: TRBJ2-1; CDR3aa: CASNLGQGGYNEQFF
v_gene: TRBV5-1; d_gene: NA; j_gene: TRBJ1-4; CDR3aa: CASREGGTTNEKLFF
v_gene: TRBV7-2; d_gene: NA; j_gene: TRBJ2-7; CDR3aa: CASSLGQIYEQYF
v_gene: TRBV29-1; d_gene: NA; j_gene: TRBJ1-2; CDR3aa: CSVEDGKGGLVGGYTF
v_gene: TRBV7-9; d_gene: NA; j_gene: TRBJ1-1; CDR3aa: CASSLGRRVIGENTEAFF
v_gene: TRBV9; d_gene: TRBD2; j_gene: TRBJ2-1; CDR3aa: CASSVASGRANEQFF